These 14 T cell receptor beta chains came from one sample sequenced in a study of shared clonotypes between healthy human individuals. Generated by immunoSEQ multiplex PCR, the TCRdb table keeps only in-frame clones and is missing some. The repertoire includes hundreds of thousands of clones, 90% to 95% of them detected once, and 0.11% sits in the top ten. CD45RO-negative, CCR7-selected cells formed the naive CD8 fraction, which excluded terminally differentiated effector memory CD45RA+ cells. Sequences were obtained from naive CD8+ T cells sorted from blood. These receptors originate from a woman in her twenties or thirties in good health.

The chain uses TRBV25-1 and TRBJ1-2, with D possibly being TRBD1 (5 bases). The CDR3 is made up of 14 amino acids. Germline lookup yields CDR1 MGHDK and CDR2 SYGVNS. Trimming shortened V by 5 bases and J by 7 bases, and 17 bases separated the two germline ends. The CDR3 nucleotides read TGTGCCAGCAGTATGACGGGGGGTGTTGGTGGCTACACCTTC. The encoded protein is CASSMTGGVGGYTF.

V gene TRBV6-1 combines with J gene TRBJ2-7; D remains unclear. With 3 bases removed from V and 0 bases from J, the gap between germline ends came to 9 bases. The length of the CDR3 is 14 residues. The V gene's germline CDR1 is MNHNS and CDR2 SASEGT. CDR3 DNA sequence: TGTGCCAGCAGTGATTTGAGGAGCTCCTACGAGCAGTACTTC. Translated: CASSDLRSSYEQYF.

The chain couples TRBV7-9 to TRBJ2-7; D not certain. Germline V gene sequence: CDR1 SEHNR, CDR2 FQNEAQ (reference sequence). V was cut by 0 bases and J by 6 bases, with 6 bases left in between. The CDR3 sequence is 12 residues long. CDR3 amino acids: CASSLAVGEQYF. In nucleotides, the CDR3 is TGTGCCAGCAGCTTAGCGGTCGGCGAGCAGTACTTC.

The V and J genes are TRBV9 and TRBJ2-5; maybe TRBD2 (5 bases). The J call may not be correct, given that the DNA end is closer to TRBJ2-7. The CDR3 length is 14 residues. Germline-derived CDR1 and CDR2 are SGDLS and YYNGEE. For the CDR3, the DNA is TGTGCCAGCAGCGTCCGGCTAGCCTCCTACGAGCAGTACTTC. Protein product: CASSVRLASYEQYF.

CDR3 DNA sequence: TGTGCCAGCAGCTACGGACAGGAGTACGAGCAGTACTTC. This sequence encodes CASSYGQEYEQYF. This chain uses TRBV6-5 with TRBJ2-7; 7 nucleotides agree with TRBD1. The germline V gene has CDR1 MNHEY and CDR2 SVGAGI. This CDR3 comprises 13 residues. V was pared by 6 bases and J by 4 bases, with 6 bases of the junction left unmatched.

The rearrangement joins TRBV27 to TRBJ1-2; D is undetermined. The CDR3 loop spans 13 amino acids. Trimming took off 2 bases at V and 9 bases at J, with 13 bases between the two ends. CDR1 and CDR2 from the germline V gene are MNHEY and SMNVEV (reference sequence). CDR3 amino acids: CASSLDSRDRYTF. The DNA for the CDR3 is TGTGCCAGCAGTTTAGATTCGCGGGATCGCTACACCTTC.

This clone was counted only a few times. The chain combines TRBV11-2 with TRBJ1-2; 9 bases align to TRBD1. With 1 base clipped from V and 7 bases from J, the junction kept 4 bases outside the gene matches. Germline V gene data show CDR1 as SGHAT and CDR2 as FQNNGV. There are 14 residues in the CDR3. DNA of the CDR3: TGTGCCAGCAGCTTAGTACAGGGGGCGTCTGGCTACACCTTC. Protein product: CASSLVQGASGYTF.

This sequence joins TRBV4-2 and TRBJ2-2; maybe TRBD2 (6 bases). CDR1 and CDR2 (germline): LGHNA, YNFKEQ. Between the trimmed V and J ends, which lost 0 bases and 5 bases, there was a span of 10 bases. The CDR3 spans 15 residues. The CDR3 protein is CASSQDAGSTGELFF. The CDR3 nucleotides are TGTGCCAGCAGCCAAGATGCGGGAAGTACCGGGGAGCTGTTTTTT.

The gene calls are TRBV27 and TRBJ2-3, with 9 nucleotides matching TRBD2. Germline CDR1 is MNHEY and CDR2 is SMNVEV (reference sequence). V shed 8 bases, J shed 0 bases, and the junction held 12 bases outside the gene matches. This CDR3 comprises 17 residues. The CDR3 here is CASATSGETFSTDTQYF. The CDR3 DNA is TGTGCCAGCGCGACTAGCGGTGAAACTTTTAGCACAGATACGCAGTATTTT.

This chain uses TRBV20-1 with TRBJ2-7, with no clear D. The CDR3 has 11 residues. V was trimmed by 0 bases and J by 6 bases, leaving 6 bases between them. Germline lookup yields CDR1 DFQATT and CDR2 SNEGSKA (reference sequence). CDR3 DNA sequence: TGCAGTGCTAGAGATGAGGCCGAGCAGTACTTC. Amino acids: CSARDEAEQYF.

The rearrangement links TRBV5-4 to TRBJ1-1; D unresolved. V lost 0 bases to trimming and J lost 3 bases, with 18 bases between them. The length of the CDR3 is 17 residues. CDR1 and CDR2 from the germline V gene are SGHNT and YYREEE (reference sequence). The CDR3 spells CASSLALNRVRDTEAFF. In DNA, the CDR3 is TGTGCCAGCAGCTTGGCCCTTAACAGAGTGAGGGACACTGAAGCTTTCTTT.

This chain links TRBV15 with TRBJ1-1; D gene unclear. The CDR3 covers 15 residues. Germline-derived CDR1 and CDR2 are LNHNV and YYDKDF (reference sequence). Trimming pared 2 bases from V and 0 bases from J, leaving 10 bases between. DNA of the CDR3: TGTGCCACCAGCAGAAGTCCAGCAATGAACACTGAAGCTTTCTTT. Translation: CATSRSPAMNTEAFF.

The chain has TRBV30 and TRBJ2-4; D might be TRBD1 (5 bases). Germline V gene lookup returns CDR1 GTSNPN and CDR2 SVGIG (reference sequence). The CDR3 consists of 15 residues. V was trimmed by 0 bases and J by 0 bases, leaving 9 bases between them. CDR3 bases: TGTGCCTGGAGTGTAGGGCAGGGAGCCAAAAACATTCAGTACTTC. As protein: CAWSVGQGAKNIQYF.

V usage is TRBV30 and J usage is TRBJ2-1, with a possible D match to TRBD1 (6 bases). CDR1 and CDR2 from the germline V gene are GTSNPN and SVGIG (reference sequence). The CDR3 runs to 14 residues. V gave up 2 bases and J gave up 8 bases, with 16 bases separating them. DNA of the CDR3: TGTGCCTGGAGTCATGGACAGAGAGTGGATGAGCAGTTCTTC. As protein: CAWSHGQRVDEQFF.